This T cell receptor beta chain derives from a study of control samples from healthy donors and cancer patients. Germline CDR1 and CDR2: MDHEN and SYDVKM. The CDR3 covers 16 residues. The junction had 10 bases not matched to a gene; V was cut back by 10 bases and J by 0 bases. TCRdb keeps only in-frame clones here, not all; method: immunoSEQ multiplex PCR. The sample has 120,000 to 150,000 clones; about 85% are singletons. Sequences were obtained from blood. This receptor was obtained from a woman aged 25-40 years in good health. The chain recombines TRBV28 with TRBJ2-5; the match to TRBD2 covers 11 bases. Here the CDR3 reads CATEYLTSGDQETQYF. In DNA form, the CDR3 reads TGTGCCACCGAATACCTGACTAGCGGGGACCAAGAGACCCAGTACTTC.